This record concerns one TCR beta chain sequence. What it binds is not known. Germline values: CDR1 SEHNR, CDR2 FQNEAQ (reference sequence). There are 14 residues in the CDR3. Trimming took 1 base from V and 4 from J; bases not matched to a gene: 3. Primers included in the PCR were 60 Vbeta and 13 Jbeta primers. Methods used by the authors: A later analysis tallied 75 million to 80 million unique TCR beta chains, around 12 million of them shared. Some clones are missing from TCRdb's copy, which holds only in-frame ones; the method was immunoSEQ multiplex PCR. V and J calls and clone size follow that table, whereas D and trimming were derived from the DNA. The sample records 150,000 to 200,000 clones, around 78% being singletons. This entry comes from a study of cytomegalovirus exposure and HLA in healthy donors. Broader study findings: 16,951 TCR beta sequences were associated with HLA alleles at 0.05 false discovery rate in a later analysis. Researchers reported that a few CMV-associated chains were confirmed in vitro as CMV antigen-specific. In a later analysis, HLA-associated TCR beta chains were more clonally expanded than equally common others.

The rearrangement uses TRBV7-9 and TRBJ2-7, with 8 bases aligning to TRBD1. The sample consisted of PBMCs. This TCR derives from a woman in her 40s in good health and CMV-seronegative. CDR3 bases: TGTGCCAGCAGCTTAGGGGACAGGTGGTACGAGCAGTACTTC. Protein: CASSLGDRWYEQYF.